This TCR beta chain was captured by sequencing in a study of cytomegalovirus exposure and HLA in healthy donors. This clone was detected once. The PCR made use of 60 Vbeta and 13 Jbeta primers. TCRdb keeps only in-frame clones here, not all; method: immunoSEQ multiplex PCR. The repertoire has some 130,000 clones, 70% to 80% of them found once; the top ten carry less than 2%. In germline, CDR1 is SGHAT, CDR2 FQNNGV. With 0 bases clipped from V and 12 bases from J, the junction kept 6 bases outside the gene matches. This CDR3 is built from 14 residues. The gene calls are TRBV11-2 and TRBJ2-1, with 9 bases lining up with TRBD2. The TCR was taken from a female donor in good health and CMV-seropositive. The sample comprised PBMCs. This CDR3 is CASSLDGGTSRQFF. The CDR3 region has the DNA TGTGCCAGCAGCTTAGATGGCGGGACTAGCAGGCAGTTCTTC. The entire variable domain, with the rest obtained from reference TRBV11-2 and TRBJ2-1, is as follows: EAGVAQSPRYKIIEKRQSVAFWCNPISGHATLYWYQQILGQGPKLLIQFQNNGVVDDSQLPKDRFSAERLKGVDSTLKIQPAKLEDSAVYLCASSLDGGTSRQFFGPGTRLTVL.